A selection of T cell receptor beta chains follows, all from one sample in a study of cytomegalovirus exposure and HLA in healthy donors. The data were produced by immunoSEQ multiplex PCR, yet TCRdb's version contains in-frame clones alone and is incomplete. The sample records about 200,000 clones, under 90% being singletons. Sequenced sample: PBMCs. Receptors were obtained from a boy aged 2 to 9 in good health and CMV-seronegative. Both conserved end residues are part of each CDR3. A D gene is named only where the DNA matches it firmly. Part of the rows lack a size; the others show once, few, many or a class for expanded clones.

d_call: TRBD1; v_call: TRBV9; clone_size: -; j_call: TRBJ1-2; cdr3_aa: CASTRTGDGYTF; cdr3_nt: TGTGCCAGCACTCGGACAGGGGATGGCTACACCTTC
d_call: TRBD1; v_call: TRBV4-3; clone_size: -; j_call: TRBJ1-4; cdr3_aa: CASSPMDRRNEKLFF; cdr3_nt: TGCGCCAGCAGCCCTATGGACAGGAGAAATGAAAAACTGTTTTTT
d_call: TRBD2; v_call: TRBV7-2; clone_size: -; j_call: TRBJ2-3; cdr3_aa: CASSFQLAGTDTQYF; cdr3_nt: TGTGCCAGCAGCTTCCAACTAGCGGGCACAGATACGCAGTATTTT
d_call: -; v_call: TRBV5-4; clone_size: -; j_call: TRBJ1-3; cdr3_aa: CASSQERSYTIYF; cdr3_nt: TGCGCCAGCAGCCAAGAAAGGAGCTACACCATATATTTT
d_call: -; v_call: TRBV18; clone_size: -; j_call: TRBJ1-4; cdr3_aa: CASSPDYLTTNEKLFF; cdr3_nt: TGTGCCAGCTCACCCGACTATCTTACAACTAATGAAAAACTGTTTTTT
d_call: -; v_call: TRBV4-3; clone_size: -; j_call: TRBJ2-3; cdr3_aa: CASSQVLDTDTQYF; cdr3_nt: TGCGCCAGCAGCCAAGTTCTAGACACAGATACGCAGTATTTT
d_call: TRBD1; v_call: TRBV7-9; clone_size: once; j_call: TRBJ1-3; cdr3_aa: CASSLDRTGNTIYF; cdr3_nt: TGTGCCAGCAGCTTGGACAGGACTGGAAACACCATATATTTT
d_call: -; v_call: TRBV11-2; clone_size: -; j_call: TRBJ1-2; cdr3_aa: CASSLSGTTNYGYTF; cdr3_nt: TGTGCCAGCAGCCTATCCGGGACAACTAACTATGGCTACACCTTC
d_call: -; v_call: TRBV30; clone_size: -; j_call: TRBJ1-4; cdr3_aa: CAWTVTNEKLFF; cdr3_nt: TGTGCCTGGACAGTAACTAATGAAAAACTGTTTTTT
d_call: TRBD1; v_call: TRBV7-9; clone_size: -; j_call: TRBJ1-2; cdr3_aa: CSSSPPDRPSNYGYTF; cdr3_nt: TGTTCCAGCAGCCCGCCGGACAGGCCCTCCAACTATGGCTACACCTTC
d_call: -; v_call: TRBV4-3; clone_size: few; j_call: TRBJ1-2; cdr3_aa: CASSQTSADGYTF; cdr3_nt: TGCGCCAGCAGCCAAACGAGCGCCGATGGCTACACCTTC
d_call: TRBD2; v_call: TRBV7-9; clone_size: -; j_call: TRBJ2-7; cdr3_aa: CASASDREVEQYF; cdr3_nt: TGTGCCAGCGCTTCTGATCGGGAGGTCGAGCAGTACTTC
d_call: -; v_call: TRBV11-1; clone_size: -; j_call: TRBJ1-1; cdr3_aa: CASSSGMVLGVNTEAFF; cdr3_nt: TGTGCCAGCAGCTCCGGGATGGTGCTCGGGGTGAACACTGAAGCTTTCTTT
d_call: -; v_call: TRBV7-2; clone_size: -; j_call: TRBJ1-1; cdr3_aa: CASSFGRLNTEAFF; cdr3_nt: TGTGCCAGCAGTTTCGGCAGGTTGAACACTGAAGCTTTCTTT
d_call: -; v_call: TRBV6-5; clone_size: -; j_call: TRBJ1-5; cdr3_aa: CASPPFYQPQHF; cdr3_nt: TGTGCCAGCCCCCCGTTCTATCAGCCCCAGCATTTT
d_call: -; v_call: TRBV18; clone_size: -; j_call: TRBJ1-1; cdr3_aa: CASSAGDENTEAFF; cdr3_nt: TGTGCCAGCTCAGCAGGGGATGAGAACACTGAAGCTTTCTTT
d_call: -; v_call: TRBV7-2; clone_size: -; j_call: TRBJ1-1; cdr3_aa: CASSLRGPSTEAFF; cdr3_nt: TGTGCCAGCAGCTTAAGGGGCCCGAGCACTGAAGCTTTCTTT
d_call: -; v_call: TRBV7-2; clone_size: few; j_call: TRBJ1-2; cdr3_aa: CASSLTGYGYTF; cdr3_nt: TGTGCCAGCAGCTTGACAGGCTATGGCTACACCTTC
d_call: TRBD1; v_call: TRBV27; clone_size: -; j_call: TRBJ2-3; cdr3_aa: CASSWFRGLGTDTQYF; cdr3_nt: TGTGCCAGCAGTTGGTTCAGGGGGCTAGGCACAGATACGCAGTATTTT
d_call: TRBD2; v_call: TRBV7-2; clone_size: -; j_call: TRBJ2-2; cdr3_aa: CASSPRGAGSGELFF; cdr3_nt: TGTGCCAGCAGCCCCCGGGGAGCGGGAAGCGGGGAGCTGTTTTTT
d_call: -; v_call: TRBV5-1; clone_size: -; j_call: TRBJ2-7; cdr3_aa: CASSYRGVEQYF; cdr3_nt: TGCGCCAGCAGCTACCGCGGGGTCGAGCAGTACTTC
d_call: TRBD2; v_call: TRBV6-1; clone_size: -; j_call: TRBJ2-3; cdr3_aa: CASSEAIWTSGGPTSTDTQYF; cdr3_nt: TGTGCCAGCAGTGAAGCCATTTGGACTAGCGGGGGGCCCACTAGCACAGATACGCAGTATTTT
d_call: -; v_call: TRBV7-6; clone_size: -; j_call: TRBJ2-2; cdr3_aa: CASSPASAGELFF; cdr3_nt: TGTGCCAGCAGCCCCGCTAGCGCCGGGGAGCTGTTTTTT
d_call: TRBD1; v_call: TRBV7-9; clone_size: -; j_call: TRBJ1-4; cdr3_aa: CASSARGENEKLFF; cdr3_nt: TGTGCCAGCAGCGCCAGGGGGGAAAATGAAAAACTGTTTTTT
d_call: TRBD1; v_call: TRBV19; clone_size: -; j_call: TRBJ2-2; cdr3_aa: CASKSGTGDTGELFF; cdr3_nt: TGTGCCAGTAAGTCCGGGACAGGGGACACCGGGGAGCTGTTTTTT
d_call: -; v_call: TRBV11-3; clone_size: once; j_call: TRBJ2-1; cdr3_aa: CASSLVAYNEQFF; cdr3_nt: TGTGCCAGCAGCTTAGTCGCCTACAATGAGCAGTTCTTC
d_call: TRBD1; v_call: TRBV7-2; clone_size: -; j_call: TRBJ1-2; cdr3_aa: CASSSRDRVGYTF; cdr3_nt: TGTGCCAGCAGCTCCCGGGACAGGGTTGGCTACACCTTC
d_call: TRBD1; v_call: TRBV11-2; clone_size: once; j_call: TRBJ1-2; cdr3_aa: CASSLGTGDNYGYTF; cdr3_nt: TGTGCCAGCAGCTTAGGGACAGGGGATAACTATGGCTACACCTTC
d_call: TRBD1; v_call: TRBV29-1; clone_size: -; j_call: TRBJ1-1; cdr3_aa: CSVEWTGSHQAFF; cdr3_nt: TGCAGCGTTGAATGGACAGGCTCTCATCAAGCTTTCTTT
d_call: -; v_call: TRBV9; clone_size: -; j_call: TRBJ2-1; cdr3_aa: CASSVDGGAPEGQFF; cdr3_nt: TGTGCCAGCAGCGTAGACGGGGGAGCCCCCGAGGGACAGTTCTTC
d_call: -; v_call: TRBV5-8; clone_size: -; j_call: TRBJ2-4; cdr3_aa: CASSLSRQNIQYF; cdr3_nt: TGTGCCAGCAGCTTAAGCAGGCAAAACATTCAGTACTTC
d_call: -; v_call: TRBV21-1; clone_size: -; j_call: TRBJ2-1; cdr3_aa: CASSPKPHRRGARNEQFF; cdr3_nt: TGTGCCAGCAGCCCAAAACCTCACCGGCGGGGGGCAAGGAATGAGCAGTTCTTC
d_call: TRBD1; v_call: TRBV5-6; clone_size: -; j_call: TRBJ2-1; cdr3_aa: CASSPWGQVTNNEQFF; cdr3_nt: TGTGCCAGCAGCCCCTGGGGACAGGTAACAAACAATGAGCAGTTCTTC
d_call: -; v_call: TRBV4-2; clone_size: -; j_call: TRBJ1-2; cdr3_aa: CASSQDRQVFMYGYTF; cdr3_nt: TGTGCCAGCAGCCAAGACCGACAGGTTTTCATGTATGGCTACACCTTC
d_call: -; v_call: TRBV6-5; clone_size: -; j_call: TRBJ1-2; cdr3_aa: CASRRAGNYGYTF; cdr3_nt: TGTGCCAGCAGGAGGGCGGGGAACTATGGCTACACCTTC
d_call: -; v_call: TRBV18; clone_size: once; j_call: TRBJ2-5; cdr3_aa: CASSTPAEQETQYF; cdr3_nt: TGTGCCAGCTCAACCCCCGCGGAACAAGAGACCCAGTACTTC
d_call: -; v_call: TRBV2; clone_size: -; j_call: TRBJ2-3; cdr3_aa: CASSMLGSTDTQYF; cdr3_nt: TGTGCCAGCAGTATGTTGGGCAGCACAGATACGCAGTATTTT
d_call: -; v_call: TRBV9; clone_size: once; j_call: TRBJ2-3; cdr3_aa: CASSVSHSTDTQYF; cdr3_nt: TGTGCCAGCAGCGTCTCACATAGCACAGATACGCAGTATTTT
d_call: -; v_call: TRBV4-2; clone_size: -; j_call: TRBJ1-4; cdr3_aa: CASSQDFSTTVYNEKLFF; cdr3_nt: TGTGCCAGCAGCCAAGATTTCAGTACGACAGTATATAATGAAAAACTGTTTTTT
d_call: TRBD1; v_call: TRBV7-9; clone_size: few; j_call: TRBJ1-2; cdr3_aa: CASRSPPGQKNYGYTF; cdr3_nt: TGTGCCAGCAGATCACCGCCGGGACAGAAAAACTATGGCTACACCTTC
d_call: -; v_call: TRBV2; clone_size: -; j_call: TRBJ1-1; cdr3_aa: CASLAVGSRQAFF; cdr3_nt: TGTGCCAGCCTAGCTGTGGGTTCGCGCCAAGCTTTCTTT
d_call: -; v_call: TRBV6-5; clone_size: -; j_call: TRBJ1-2; cdr3_aa: CASSYSSQGSYGYTF; cdr3_nt: TGTGCCAGCAGTTACTCGAGTCAGGGAAGCTATGGCTACACCTTC